The 7 T cell receptor beta chains given below trace back to one sample, sequenced in a study of T cells in Graves' hyperthyroidism and ophthalmopathy. TCR beta CDR3 sequences were amplified from RNA transcripts. HTBI primers were employed in a first-round RT-PCR of the TCR CDR3. Using its own MiXCR run on the multiplex PCR reads, TCRdb lists one record per CDR3 protein. Altogether some 500,000 distinct CDR3 sequences are present, 15% to 20% being singletons, with the ten largest covering approximately 30%. The sequenced sample consisted of blood. The receptors come from a young woman with Graves' ophthalmopathy.

This clonotype came up a few times. The V gene is TRBV9, the J gene TRBJ1-2; D gene ambiguous. This CDR3 contains 14 residues. Germline assignment: CDR1 SGDLS and CDR2 YYNGEE. Trimming shortened V by 3 bases and J by 1 base, and 10 bases separated the two germline ends. The CDR3 region has the DNA TGTGCCAGCAGCGAAGACACAAGTAACTATGGCTACACCTTC. This translates into CASSEDTSNYGYTF.

This clonotype occurred many times. The V call is TRBV6-1, the J call TRBJ2-3; perhaps TRBD1 as D (5 bases). This CDR3 is built from 13 residues. Trimming removed 8 bases at V and 2 bases at J, with 11 bases between. Germline V gene lookup returns CDR1 MNHNS and CDR2 SASEGT. The CDR3 loop is CASPDRNTDTQYF. The CDR3 DNA reads as TGTGCCAGCCCCGACAGAAACACAGATACGCAGTATTTT.

In its sample, this clonotype was seen a few times. CDR3: CSALILWNTEAFF. The DNA of the CDR3 is TGCAGTGCCCTGATACTCTGGAACACTGAAGCTTTCTTT. This chain uses TRBV20-1 with TRBJ1-1; D is unclear. Germline V lookup: CDR1 DFQATT, CDR2 SNEGSKA (reference sequence). V shed 6 bases and J shed 1 base, with 12 bases lying between them. This CDR3 spans 13 amino acids.

This CDR3 reads CASGAWVGQGKNTEAFF. Here the CDR3 DNA reads TGTGCCAGCGGCGCTTGGGTCGGACAGGGAAAAAACACTGAAGCTTTCTTT. The chain employs TRBV28 and TRBJ1-1, with TRBD1 identical over 8 bases. V lost 8 bases, J lost 2 bases, and 16 bases stayed unmatched. The CDR3 is 17 amino acids. Per the germline V gene, CDR1 is MDHEN and CDR2 is SYDVKM. The variable domain in full, completed from reference TRBV28 and TRBJ1-1, reads DVKVTQSSRYLVKRTGEKVFLECVQDMDHENMFWYRQDPGLGLRLIYFSYDVKMKEKGDIPEGYSVSREKKERFSLILESASTNQTSMYLCASGAWVGQGKNTEAFFGQGTRLTVV.

The sample holds a few counts of this clonotype. The genes are TRBV7-3 and TRBJ2-2, with TRBD1 matching 12 bases. Trimming cost V 7 bases and J 7 bases; bases outside gene matches: 4. Per the germline V gene, CDR1 is SGHTA and CDR2 is FQGTGA. The CDR3 is 14 amino acids. In nucleotides, the CDR3 is TGTGCCAGCACGGGACAGGGGGCTCGCGGGGAGCTGTTTTTT. Its protein is CASTGQGARGELFF.

In this sample, this clonotype turned up a few times. This rearrangement joins TRBV28 to TRBJ1-2; 7 bases are shared with TRBD1. Germline V gene sequence: CDR1 MDHEN, CDR2 SYDVKM. The CDR3 has 14 amino acids. V was pared by 6 bases and J by 5 bases, with 9 bases of the junction left unmatched. The CDR3: CASSPRGGFYGYTF. CDR3 DNA sequence: TGTGCCAGCAGCCCCAGGGGGGGGTTTTATGGCTACACCTTC.

This clonotype was seen more than once but under ten times. The chain uses TRBV27 and TRBJ2-5; the D is unclear. Germline CDR1 is MNHEY and CDR2 is SMNVEV (reference sequence). Trimming stripped 2 bases from V and 5 bases from J, with 9 bases between. The CDR3 runs 13 residues. CDR3 DNA: TGTGCCAGCAGTTTAAACGTAAGGGAGACCCAGTACTTC. Amino acid sequence: CASSLNVRETQYF.